These T cell receptor beta chains were read from a single sample in a study of T cell changes during pregnancy in multiple sclerosis. Sequencing used immunoSEQ multiplex PCR; TCRdb keeps in-frame clones, though not all of them. The sample lists approximately 90,000 clones, about 92% occurring once. Sequenced here: peripheral blood, sampled after pregnancy. The source of these receptors is a female donor with multiple sclerosis, enrolled in a pregnancy study. Both conserved end residues are part of each CDR3. The D gene is left open where the match is weak. Some rows mark clone size as missing; the rest say once, few, many or name a class of expanded clone.

V	size	D	J	DNA	CDR3
TRBV2	NA	TRBD1	TRBJ1-3	TGTGCCAGCAGTGCCGACAGGGGGACGGGAAACACCATATATTTT	CASSADRGTGNTIYF
TRBV6-1	NA	NA	TRBJ1-4	TGTGCCAGCAGTCCGACCCGGAGAGGTGAAAAACTGTTTTTT	CASSPTRRGEKLFF
TRBV6-4	NA	TRBD1	TRBJ2-3	TGTGCCAGCAGTGAAGGACAGGGAGGTACAGATACGCAGTATTTT	CASSEGQGGTDTQYF
TRBV10-2	few	NA	TRBJ2-5	TGCGCCAGCAGTGAGACGACCAGGGAGACCCAGTACTTC	CASSETTRETQYF
TRBV27	NA	NA	TRBJ1-3	TGTGCCAGCAGACCCCAGATCTCTGGAAACACCATATATTTT	CASRPQISGNTIYF
TRBV19	NA	TRBD2	TRBJ2-1	TGTGCCAGTAGGTTAGCGGGCGGTGCTGAGCAGTTCTTC	CASRLAGGAEQFF
TRBV2	NA	TRBD1	TRBJ1-4	TGTGCCAGCAGTGGACAGGGGGGAACTAATGAAAAACTGTTTTTT	CASSGQGGTNEKLFF
TRBV28	NA	TRBD1	TRBJ1-1	TGTGCCAGCACGGCCGGGACAGCCGAAGCTTTCTTT	CASTAGTAEAFF
TRBV18	once	NA	TRBJ1-1	TGTGCCAGCTCCCCTAACACTGAAGCTTTCTTT	CASSPNTEAFF
TRBV7-3	NA	NA	TRBJ2-4	TGTGCCAGCAGCTCAGTCGCCAAAAACATTCAGTACTTC	CASSSVAKNIQYF
TRBV4-2	NA	NA	TRBJ2-5	TGTGCCAGCAGTCCCTCGGTGGCGGGGGCCACTCGGGAGACCCAGTACTTC	CASSPSVAGATRETQYF
TRBV5-1	NA	NA	TRBJ1-2	TGCGCCAGCAGCCCCGGACAGCCCTATGGCTACACCTTC	CASSPGQPYGYTF
TRBV5-1	NA	TRBD1	TRBJ2-7	TGCGCCAGCAGCCCACTCAGACAGGGGGTGGAAGAACAGTACTTC	CASSPLRQGVEEQYF
TRBV10-3	NA	TRBD2	TRBJ2-5	TGTGCCATCAGGGGATTAGCGGGCGGACAAGAGACCCAGTACTTC	CAIRGLAGGQETQYF
TRBV5-1	NA	NA	TRBJ2-1	TGCGCCAGCAGAGTGGGGCTAGGGGACAATGAGCAGTTCTTC	CASRVGLGDNEQFF
TRBV18	NA	NA	TRBJ2-7	TGTGCCAGCTCACTTCCGGCAGGGCTGTCCTACGAGCAGTACTTC	CASSLPAGLSYEQYF
TRBV28	NA	TRBD1	TRBJ1-2	TGTGCCAGCCGTACCCAGGGGGTAAACTATGGCTACACCTTC	CASRTQGVNYGYTF
TRBV9	NA	TRBD1	TRBJ2-2	TGTGCCAGCAGCGTAGACGGGAGGTGGGGACAGGGGTACACCGGGGAGCTGTTTTTT	CASSVDGRWGQGYTGELFF
TRBV4-3	NA	TRBD1	TRBJ2-1	TGCGCCAGCAGCCAAGATGGACAGGGCGCCTACAATGAGCAGTTCTTC	CASSQDGQGAYNEQFF
TRBV5-5	NA	TRBD2	TRBJ2-7	TGTGCCAGCAGCTTTGGGGGTAGCGGGAGCACCTACGAGCAGTACTTC	CASSFGGSGSTYEQYF
TRBV9	NA	TRBD2	TRBJ2-1	TGTGCCAGCACCCGGACTAGCGGGGGCGGTGAGCAGTTCTTC	CASTRTSGGGEQFF
TRBV7-6	few	TRBD1	TRBJ1-5	TGTGCCAGCAGCTTAGAACCCCCGAGACAGGGGATGCAGCCCCAGCATTTT	CASSLEPPRQGMQPQHF
TRBV7-2	NA	TRBD2	TRBJ2-7	TGTGCCAGCAGCCCTTGGACTAGCGTTGGCTACGAGCAGTACTTC	CASSPWTSVGYEQYF
TRBV19	NA	NA	TRBJ1-2	TGTGCCAGTAGCCCGGGGGGTTCTGGCTACACCTTC	CASSPGGSGYTF
TRBV19	NA	NA	TRBJ1-5	TGTGCCAGTAGTATAAAGGGGCAGCCCCAGCATTTT	CASSIKGQPQHF
TRBV28	NA	TRBD1	TRBJ1-1	TGTGCCAGCAGCATCACAGGGGGGGCCTACCTGAACACTGAAGCTTTCTTT	CASSITGGAYLNTEAFF
TRBV7-3	NA	NA	TRBJ1-2	TGTGCCAGCAGCTCCTCGGGACTGGGGGGCTACACCTTC	CASSSSGLGGYTF
TRBV30	NA	NA	TRBJ2-1	TGTGCCTGGAGTTGGGGGGGCGAGGGTGAGCAGTTCTTC	CAWSWGGEGEQFF
TRBV11-2	few	TRBD1	TRBJ1-2	TGTGCCAGCAGCTTCTTAGGGGGCGAGGTTGGCTACACCTTC	CASSFLGGEVGYTF
TRBV6-1	NA	NA	TRBJ1-5	TGTGCCAGCAGGGGGTCGGGACACAACAATCAGCCCCAGCATTTT	CASRGSGHNNQPQHF
TRBV11-2	NA	TRBD2	TRBJ2-1	TGTGCCAGCAGCTTTACCTCGACTAGCGCATATGAGCAGTTCTTC	CASSFTSTSAYEQFF
TRBV12-5	NA	TRBD1	TRBJ1-4	TGTGCTAGTGGTTTGGGATCCCTGGCAGGGGGCGTGGGTAATGAAAAACTGTTTTTT	CASGLGSLAGGVGNEKLFF